The present T cell receptor (beta chain) was sequenced within a study of shared clonotypes between healthy human individuals. This table comes from immunoSEQ multiplex PCR, and its TCRdb copy is limited to in-frame clones, with some not included. This table has roughly 320,000 clones, about nine tenths appearing once. General observations from the study: The study found about 5% of naive CD4 clonotypes shared across a few donors.

Points on this clone: What it binds is not known.

Germline V gene sequence: CDR1 SGHAT, CDR2 FQNNGV. The V and J ends lost 3 bases and 5 bases, in that order; junction bases with no gene match: 8. The CDR3 spans 16 residues. The gene calls are TRBV11-2 and TRBJ2-3; 10 bases map to TRBD1. The origin of this receptor is a man aged 18 to 35 in good health. Sequences were obtained from memory CD8+ T cells sorted from blood. Sample subset: CD45RO+ cells pooled with CCR7-negative TemRA cells. This CDR3 is CASSLGPGQGIDTQYF. Written as DNA, the CDR3 is TGTGCCAGCAGCTTGGGTCCGGGACAGGGGATAGATACGCAGTATTTT.